These T cell receptor beta chains were read from a single sample in a study of blood T cell repertoires in COVID-19. The method was immunoSEQ multiplex PCR; TCRdb's version includes in-frame clones alone and lacks a portion of them. The table shows 200,000 to 300,000 clones, with 85% occurring only once. Sequencing was performed on peripheral blood. The receptor set was obtained from a woman aged 55-70 years with active or convalescent COVID-19. Each CDR3 is given without its conserved first and last residue. The order of the fields is J gene, V gene, CDR3 protein.

TRBJ2-7,TRBV5-1,ASSPRSLGTGHNEQY
TRBJ2-5,TRBV19,ASSSGGRVSGTQY
TRBJ1-2,TRBV30,AEQGSNYGYT
TRBJ2-4,TRBV4-2,ASSQDKGVRNIQY
TRBJ2-7,TRBV7-2,ASSRTSGTNYEQY
TRBJ2-5,TRBV9,ASSFGQGRQETQY
TRBJ2-3,TRBV24-1,ATSDPDSSTDTQY
TRBJ2-4,TRBV19,ASSIRRQGIQY
TRBJ1-1,TRBV2,ASTLGQRNTEAF
TRBJ1-1,TRBV6-5,ASSPRQLANTEAF
TRBJ2-1,TRBV4-1,ASSEGWGGNNEQF
TRBJ2-1,TRBV9,ASSAGLAGDNEQF
TRBJ2-1,TRBV5-1,ASSPDGQGLNEQF
TRBJ2-7,TRBV4-2,ASSIAASYEQY
TRBJ1-5,TRBV19,ASSMTGEAAYSNQPQH
TRBJ1-5,TRBV7-8,ASSLERSNQPQH
TRBJ2-7,TRBV4-1,ASSQGTGVYEQY
TRBJ2-7,TRBV2,ASTLDRGNEQY
TRBJ1-4,TRBV7-8,ASSPVGTANEKLF
TRBJ1-2,TRBV27,ASSFEPPTGNRRGYT
TRBJ1-2,TRBV5-1,ASSLDGRGYGYT
TRBJ2-5,TRBV24-1,ATSERLAGGETQY
TRBJ2-1,TRBV6-1,ASSETQGVFNEQF
TRBJ2-5,TRBV5-1,ASSFGQGAVETQY
TRBJ2-5,TRBV6-6,ASSPSGGTPDARGVY
TRBJ2-3,TRBV18,ASSPILSGREIDTQY
TRBJ1-1,TRBV27,ASRFRGKGTGMNTEAF
TRBJ1-2,TRBV5-4,ASRPGGGQGNYGYT
TRBJ1-5,TRBV28,ASKGQTNQPQH
TRBJ1-3,TRBV4-2,ASSRQRQDTIY
TRBJ1-6,TRBV21-1,ASNKGTEIRSYNSPLH
TRBJ2-3,TRBV3-1/TRBV3-2,ASSPLRSGGTQY
TRBJ2-5,TRBV29-1,SVRGGKETQY
TRBJ2-7,TRBV3-1/TRBV3-2,ASSQAPTSGTYEQY
TRBJ2-3,TRBV19,ATTSHHSTDTQY
TRBJ2-4,TRBV5-4,ASSPIQGFNIQY
TRBJ2-5,TRBV18,ASSPDTSGDPAQTQY
TRBJ2-1,TRBV14,ASSQENDVLAGGHNEQF
TRBJ2-3,TRBV6-5,ASSKAGYTDTQY
TRBJ2-1,TRBV5-5,ASSFGTSGGEQF
TRBJ2-1,TRBV28,ASSPSTEDNEQF
TRBJ2-3,TRBV9,ASSVLAGGQDTQY
TRBJ2-2,TRBV5-5,ASSFRAGGTTGELF
TRBJ2-3,TRBV5-1,ASSSFAGSTDTQY
TRBJ2-6,TRBV5-6,ASLGLGNVAGANVLT
TRBJ1-5,TRBV5-4,ASSIGGARGNQPQH
TRBJ1-1,TRBV5-4,ASSTQARPPEAF